These T cell receptor beta chains were read from a single sample in a study of T-cell memory formation after mild COVID-19. TCRdb redid the calling of the 5' RACE reads with MiXCR, one entry per CDR3 protein. This sample yields under 400,000 distinct CDR3 sequences, of which 25% to 30% are seen a single time; less than 15% belongs to the top ten. The specimen sequenced was PBMCs or a T cell subset sorted from them (not recorded which). These receptors all stem from an adult woman who had mild COVID-19 (a few samples of this study predate the infection). Cell type and time point are not known. Both conserved end residues are part of each CDR3. A D gene is named only where the DNA matches it firmly. The size field is filled for only some rows; it gives once, few, many or a size class.

clone_size d_call j_call v_call cdr3_nt cdr3_aa
few NA TRBJ1-1 TRBV20-1 TGCAGTGCTAGATCCTTCATGAACACTGAAGCTTTCTTT CSARSFMNTEAFF
few NA TRBJ2-7 TRBV2 TGTGCCAGCAGTGTTTGGGGCGGCGAGCAGTACTTC CASSVWGGEQYF
few TRBD2 TRBJ2-3 TRBV7-2 TGTGCCAGCAGCTCTAGCGGGAATTGGTCAGATACGCAGTATTTT CASSSSGNWSDTQYF
few TRBD1 TRBJ2-1 TRBV5-1 TGCGCCAGCAGCGAACGGGCCCGGGACAGGGGCCTTGGTGAGCAGTTCTTC CASSERARDRGLGEQFF
many NA TRBJ2-1 TRBV6-5 TGTGCCAGCAGTTACAGTCAGAACAATGAGCAGTTCTTC CASSYSQNNEQFF
few NA TRBJ2-7 TRBV27 TGTGCCAGCAGTTTATTGTCGTCCCCCTACGAGCAGTACTTC CASSLLSSPYEQYF
many TRBD1 TRBJ1-1 TRBV12-3/TRBV12-4 TGTGCCAGCAGTTTCAGGGGGACTGAAGCTTTCTTT CASSFRGTEAFF
few NA TRBJ2-7 TRBV11-3 TGTGCCAGCAGCACGGGACATCCCTACGAGCAGTACTTC CASSTGHPYEQYF
few TRBD1 TRBJ2-1 TRBV7-3 TGTGCCAGCAGCTCCGGGACAGGGGGCTTTGAGCAGTTCTTC CASSSGTGGFEQFF
few NA TRBJ2-1 TRBV7-3 TGTGCCAGCAGCTTCGGTGGGACTCCTAACAATGAGCAGTTCTTC CASSFGGTPNNEQFF
NA NA TRBJ1-1 TRBV4-1 TGCGCCAGCAGCCCTCCACAGGACATCGGGAACACTGAAGCTTTCTTT CASSPPQDIGNTEAFF
NA TRBD2 TRBJ2-1 TRBV12-3/TRBV12-4 TGTGCCAGCAGTTTAGGCCCAGGGAGCGGGGGAAGCTCCTACAATGAGCAGTTCTTC CASSLGPGSGGSSYNEQFF
NA NA TRBJ1-2 TRBV13 TGTGCCAGCAGCTCGACCGCCTCACGGGGTTCCTATGGCTACACCTTC CASSSTASRGSYGYTF
few NA TRBJ2-5 TRBV15 TGTGCCACCAGCAGCGAGAGGGCGGGAGAGACCCAGTACTTC CATSSERAGETQYF